The clone carrying this TCR beta chain was observed a few times. The PCR used 60 Vbeta and 13 Jbeta primers. Sequencing used immunoSEQ multiplex PCR; TCRdb keeps in-frame clones, though not all of them. The sample yields tens of thousands of clones, around 79% seen once. This sample was included in a study of cytomegalovirus exposure and HLA in healthy donors. Germline lookup yields CDR1 MGHRA and CDR2 YSYEKL. The V and J ends lost 0 bases and 8 bases respectively, with 17 bases between them. This CDR3 region has 16 residues. The clonotype comes from a woman aged 40 to 55 in good health and CMV-seropositive. Sequencing input: PBMCs. This rearrangement joins TRBV4-1 to TRBJ2-1, with D maybe TRBD1 (5 bases). CDR3 protein: CASSQELDQGTDEQFF. DNA of the CDR3: TGCGCCAGCAGCCAAGAATTGGACCAGGGAACGGATGAGCAGTTCTTC.